The 25 T cell receptor beta chains in this list originate from one sample, sequenced in a study of blood T cell repertoires in COVID-19. TCRdb's table, derived via immunoSEQ multiplex PCR, lists solely in-frame clones and lacks some. The sample shows about 150,000 clones, around 80% of them seen only once. The source material was peripheral blood. Source of these receptors: a woman in her fifties or sixties with acute or convalescent COVID-19.

V and J are TRBV7-9 and TRBJ1-2, with TRBD1 matching 7 bases. The germline CDR1 and CDR2 sequences are SEHNR and FQNEAQ (reference sequence). Trimming removed 7 bases from V and 6 bases from J; junction bases left unmatched: 8. The CDR3 has 13 amino acids. This CDR3 reads CASTYRGGDGYTF. CDR3 bases: TGTGCCAGCACCTATAGAGGGGGCGATGGCTACACCTTC. Complete variable domain (other parts from reference TRBV7-9 and TRBJ1-2): DTGVSQNPRHKITKRGQNVTFRCDPISEHNRLYWYRQTLGQGPEFLTYFQNEAQLEKSRLLSDRFSAERPKGSFSTLEIQRTEQGDSAMYLCASTYRGGDGYTFGSGTRLTVV.

This sequence joins TRBV7-9 and TRBJ2-7; 7 bases map to TRBD2. With 5 bases clipped from V and 3 bases from J, the junction kept 10 bases outside the gene matches. Looked up from germline, CDR1 is SEHNR and CDR2 is FQNEAQ (reference sequence). The CDR3 totals 15 residues. The CDR3: CASSLTSVVYYEQYF. The CDR3, as DNA: TGTGCCAGCAGCCTCACTAGCGTGGTCTACTACGAGCAGTACTTC.

This clone was picked up a small number of times. The gene calls are TRBV2 and TRBJ1-6; D gene unclear. This CDR3 region has 16 residues. V lost 1 base to trimming and J lost 8 bases, with 15 bases between them. CDR1 and CDR2 (germline): SNHLY, FYNNEI. The CDR3 region is CASSEGGRYRDSPLHF. The CDR3 DNA sequence: TGTGCCAGCAGTGAAGGAGGAAGATATCGTGATTCACCCCTCCACTTT.

This chain connects TRBV7-2 to TRBJ2-3; 7 bases are a match to TRBD2. V dropped 1 base and J dropped 7; count of bases not matched to a gene: 17. The CDR3 loop spans 18 amino acids. CDR1 SGHTA and CDR2 FQGNSA come from the germline V gene. CDR3 sequence: CASSLVGAAASGSHTQYF. CDR3 sequence (DNA): TGTGCCAGCAGCTTAGTGGGTGCGGCGGCTAGCGGATCCCATACGCAGTATTTT.

Here the CDR3 reads CASSSLPGGHEAFF. CDR3 nucleotides: TGTGCCAGCAGCTCTCTTCCAGGGGGGCATGAAGCTTTCTTT. The chain uses TRBV7-2 and TRBJ1-1; TRBD1 matches 7 bases. CDR1 and CDR2 from the germline V gene are SGHTA and FQGNSA. The V segment lost 4 bases and the J segment 7 bases; nucleotides outside the gene matches: 9. The CDR3 has 14 residues.

The rearrangement uses TRBV6-5 and TRBJ1-2; a weak D match, TRBD1 (6 bases). With 0 bases removed from V and 8 bases from J, the gap between germline ends came to 13 bases. The CDR3 sequence is 14 residues long. Germline V gene sequence: CDR1 MNHEY, CDR2 SVGAGI. The CDR3 DNA reads as TGTGCCAGCAGTTACTCGTTGGGGGCGCAGGGCTACACCTTC. It yields the protein CASSYSLGAQGYTF.

The chain is built from TRBV30 and TRBJ1-2, with TRBD1 matching 7 bases. This CDR3 contains 14 residues. Germline CDR1 and CDR2: GTSNPN and SVGIG (reference sequence). After removal of 6 bases from V and 0 bases from J, the junction contained 7 bases not matched to a gene. The CDR3 nucleotides are TGTGCCTGCTTCGGGACAGAGTCTAACTATGGCTACACCTTC. As protein: CACFGTESNYGYTF.

The CDR3, as DNA: TGTGCCAGCAGCTTAGCCGGGACTAGCGGGGGGTACGAGCAGTACTTC. Translation: CASSLAGTSGGYEQYF. This chain links TRBV7-2 with TRBJ2-7, with 15 bases lining up with TRBD2. Germline CDR1 SGHTA, CDR2 FQGNSA. The CDR3 contains 16 residues. J lost 4 bases, V lost 0 bases, and 1 base had no gene match.

The rearrangement uses TRBV30 and TRBJ1-2, with D perhaps matching TRBD1 (6 bases). CDR3 length: 13 amino acids. Trimming stripped 3 bases from V and 8 bases from J, with 16 bases between. CDR1 is GTSNPN, CDR2 SVGIG, per germline (reference sequence). The CDR3 region is CAWSVTGLGGYTF. The CDR3 DNA sequence: TGTGCCTGGAGCGTTACAGGGTTAGGAGGCTACACCTTC.

The gene calls are TRBV10-3 and TRBJ1-2, with D perhaps TRBD1 (5 bases). In germline, CDR1 is ENHRY, CDR2 SYGVKD. V shed 4 bases and J shed 6 bases, with 9 bases lying between them. The CDR3 runs 12 residues. The CDR3 bases are TGTGCCATCAGTGCAGAAGGGGATGGCTACACCTTC. Translated: CAISAEGDGYTF.

This clone was counted a single time. The genes are TRBV27 and TRBJ1-6; 10 bases are a match to TRBD1. The CDR3 covers 16 residues. V was clipped by 4 bases and J by 11 bases; unmatched bases: 11. Looked up from germline, CDR1 is MNHEY and CDR2 is SMNVEV (reference sequence). The DNA for the CDR3 is TGTGCCAGCAGTTCCCTGGGACAGGGGCGGCCGGCACCCCTCCACTTT. This gives the protein CASSSLGQGRPAPLHF.

V gene TRBV7-2 combines with J gene TRBJ2-5; no clear D. V lost 6 bases to trimming and J lost 0 bases, with 8 bases between them. The CDR3 loop spans 13 amino acids. Germline V gene sequence: CDR1 SGHTA, CDR2 FQGNSA. For the CDR3, the DNA is TGTGCCAGCAGTTCCGGGTACCAAGAGACCCAGTACTTC. Its protein is CASSSGYQETQYF.

V gene TRBV7-2 combines with J gene TRBJ2-5; TRBD2 matches 12 bases. The V gene end was trimmed by 4 bases and the J gene end by 7 bases; junction bases not matched to a gene: 4. Germline lookup yields CDR1 SGHTA and CDR2 FQGNSA. The CDR3 consists of 14 residues. The DNA for the CDR3 is TGTGCCAGCAGCTCACTAGCGGGGGGTTTGACCCAGTACTTC. As protein: CASSSLAGGLTQYF.

This rearrangement joins TRBV7-2 to TRBJ1-2; 12 nucleotides match TRBD1. The length of the CDR3 is 15 residues. In germline, CDR1 is SGHTA, CDR2 FQGNSA. Losses at the gene ends were 7 bases for V and 0 bases for J; bases not matched to a gene: 3. CDR3 amino acids: CASTGQGAPNYGYTF. CDR3 nucleotides: TGTGCCAGCACGGGACAGGGGGCACCTAACTATGGCTACACCTTC.

The chain has TRBV5-4 and TRBJ2-2; possible D gene TRBD1, 5 bases. Trimming took off 3 bases at V and 0 bases at J, with 12 bases between the two ends. The germline V gene has CDR1 SGHNT and CDR2 YYREEE (reference sequence). The CDR3 is made up of 16 amino acids. CDR3 sequence: CASSWSGRANTGELFF. CDR3 coding DNA: TGTGCCAGCAGCTGGTCCGGCAGGGCGAACACCGGGGAGCTGTTTTTT.

The CDR3 nucleotides are TGTGCCAGTAGCCCCGGAGGGTCCAATTCACCCCTCCACTTT. As protein: CASSPGGSNSPLHF. The V and J genes are TRBV19 and TRBJ1-6; no clear D. V dropped 6 bases and J dropped 7 bases, with 13 bases sitting between them. The CDR3 length is 14 residues. Germline CDR1 and CDR2: LNHDA and SQIVND (reference sequence).

The J gene is TRBJ1-1, the V gene TRBV7-9, with TRBD1 as a possible D gene (5 bases). The germline gives CDR1 SEHNR, CDR2 FQNEAQ (reference sequence). Trimming pared 4 bases from V and 0 bases from J, leaving 9 bases between. This CDR3 has 14 amino acids. CDR3 bases: TGTGCCAGCAGCTCCAGGGCAGTGAACACTGAAGCTTTCTTT. Amino acids: CASSSRAVNTEAFF.

The CDR3: CASSYSGTRGEQYF. CDR3 nucleotides: TGTGCCAGCAGTTACTCCGGGACTAGAGGCGAGCAGTACTTC. The chain is built from TRBV6-5 and TRBJ2-7; 8 nucleotides align to TRBD2. After removal of 0 bases from V and 6 bases from J, the junction contained 4 bases not matched to a gene. The CDR3 is 14 residues long. CDR1 is MNHEY and CDR2 is SVGAGI in the germline V gene.

This clone was detected only a few times. The rearrangement uses TRBV19 and TRBJ1-2; possibly TRBD1 for D (6 bases). The CDR3 loop spans 15 amino acids. The V end was cut by 7 bases, the J end by 8 bases, with 23 bases between. From germline, CDR1 is LNHDA and CDR2 SQIVND (reference sequence). CDR3 sequence: CASTPLGQRTGGYTF. The DNA for the CDR3 is TGTGCCAGTACCCCTTTGGGACAACGAACTGGGGGCTACACCTTC.

V and J are TRBV18 and TRBJ1-4; TRBD1 matches at 9 bases. V was clipped by 4 bases and J by 7 bases; unmatched bases: 7. Germline V lookup: CDR1 KGHSH, CDR2 LQKENI. CDR3 length equals 15 residues. CDR3 in amino acids: CASSLGTGYGEKLFF. The CDR3 nucleotides read TGTGCCAGCTCACTGGGGACAGGGTATGGTGAAAAACTGTTTTTT.

The V call is TRBV28, the J call TRBJ1-6; 8 nucleotides agree with TRBD1. After removal of 5 bases from V and 5 bases from J, the junction contained 5 bases not matched to a gene. Germline CDR1 and CDR2: MDHEN and SYDVKM. The CDR3 runs 15 residues. The DNA of the CDR3 is TGTGCCAGCAGTCCCTACAGGGGGGATAATTCACCCCTCCACTTT. Amino acids: CASSPYRGDNSPLHF.

The chain employs TRBV2 and TRBJ1-1; tentative D call: TRBD1 (5 bases). Trimming took off 7 bases at V and 1 base at J, with 13 bases between the two ends. This CDR3 has 14 residues. CDR1 and CDR2 from the germline V gene are SNHLY and FYNNEI. The CDR3 region is CASINRFENTEAFF. The CDR3 coding sequence is TGTGCCAGCATTAACAGGTTCGAGAACACTGAAGCTTTCTTT.

The chain recombines TRBV12-3 or TRBV12-4 with TRBJ1-5; 7 bases fit TRBD1. Trimming took 6 bases from V and 5 from J; bases not matched to a gene: 4. This CDR3 region has 13 residues. The CDR3 loop is CASRYRGYQPQHF. CDR3 sequence (DNA): TGTGCCAGCAGGTACAGGGGATATCAGCCCCAGCATTTT.

The V call is TRBV5-1, the J call TRBJ1-2; 9 nucleotides match TRBD1. V trimming: 2 bases; J trimming: 2 bases; junction bases outside the gene matches: 13. The CDR3 is 18 amino acids. Germline CDR1 SGHRS, CDR2 YFSETQ. The chain's CDR3 is CASSFLSPTGGRNYGYTF. In DNA, the CDR3 is TGCGCCAGCAGCTTCCTGTCCCCGACAGGGGGTAGAAACTATGGCTACACCTTC.

The CDR3 bases are TGTGCCAGCAGCGTAGGGGTGTCAGGGAATGAGCAGTACTTC. Translated, it gives CASSVGVSGNEQYF. The J gene is TRBJ2-7, the V gene TRBV9; a weak D match, TRBD1 (5 bases). Germline CDR1 is SGDLS and CDR2 is YYNGEE. CDR3 size: 14 residues. Trimming took off 0 bases at V and 7 bases at J, with 14 bases between the two ends.